These T cell receptor beta chains were read from a single sample in a study of CD8 T cells in ankylosing spondylitis. MiXCR, applied by TCRdb to the 5' RACE reads, yields one record per CDR3 protein. This table holds a few hundred thousand distinct CDR3 sequences, approximately 17% found once. Source material: blood, either unsorted or a sorted T cell fraction (not recorded which). All receptors come from a male donor with ankylosing spondylitis. Each CDR3 is given with its conserved first and last residue. Each record gives: CDR3 DNA, CDR3 protein, V gene, J gene, D gene, clone size. D genes are given only for firm matches. Not all rows give a size; the values are once, few, many and, for expanded clones, a class.

DNA: TGTGCCAGCAGTTCCGGGACAGGGGGTGATTATGGCTACACCTTC
CDR3: CASSSGTGGDYGYTF
V: TRBV12-3/TRBV12-4
J: TRBJ1-2
D: TRBD1
size: many

DNA: TGCAGCGTTGAATATAGACTAGCGGGATTAAACAATGAGCAGTTCTTC
CDR3: CSVEYRLAGLNNEQFF
V: TRBV29-1
J: TRBJ2-1
D: TRBD2
size: -

DNA: TGTGCCAGCAGCCCGGGTTTGCGTTCGGGCACAGATACGCAGTATTTT
CDR3: CASSPGLRSGTDTQYF
V: TRBV5-5
J: TRBJ2-3
D: -
size: -

DNA: TGCAGTGTCAGGTCAAAGGTCGGGATTGGAGGCTACACCTTC
CDR3: CSVRSKVGIGGYTF
V: TRBV20-1
J: TRBJ1-2
D: -
size: -

DNA: TGTGCCAGCAGTTTTCGGTCTAGCGGGAGTAATGAGCAGTTCTTC
CDR3: CASSFRSSGSNEQFF
V: TRBV12-3/TRBV12-4
J: TRBJ2-1
D: TRBD2
size: few

DNA: TGCGCCAGCAGCCCCGGGGCGACAGCGCGGTACAATGAGCAGTTCTTC
CDR3: CASSPGATARYNEQFF
V: TRBV5-1
J: TRBJ2-1
D: -
size: few

DNA: TGTGCCAGCAGCGCAGGGAGGGGAATATCCTACAATGAGCAGTTCTTC
CDR3: CASSAGRGISYNEQFF
V: TRBV7-2
J: TRBJ2-1
D: TRBD2
size: -

DNA: TGTGCCTGGAGCTGGGGACAGGGCCAAGAGACCCAGTACTTC
CDR3: CAWSWGQGQETQYF
V: TRBV30
J: TRBJ2-5
D: TRBD1
size: -

DNA: TGTGCCATCAGTGAGTCGCGGGGGGACAATCAGCCCCAGCATTTT
CDR3: CAISESRGDNQPQHF
V: TRBV10-3
J: TRBJ1-5
D: -
size: few

DNA: TGTGCCAGCAGCTACCCGACCGGGTTCACAGATACGCAGTATTTT
CDR3: CASSYPTGFTDTQYF
V: TRBV11-3
J: TRBJ2-3
D: -
size: -

DNA: TGTGCCAGCAGCTTCTTGGGCTCTGGGGCCAACGTCCTGACTTTC
CDR3: CASSFLGSGANVLTF
V: TRBV7-9
J: TRBJ2-6
D: -
size: few

DNA: TGTGCCATCAGTGTCTCAGGGACAGATACGCAGTATTTT
CDR3: CAISVSGTDTQYF
V: TRBV10-3
J: TRBJ2-3
D: -
size: -

DNA: TGTGCCAGCAGTTACTCGATGGAGGGTCGTTATGGCTACACCTTC
CDR3: CASSYSMEGRYGYTF
V: TRBV6-5
J: TRBJ1-2
D: -
size: few

DNA: TGTGCCAGCAGCTCCGCACGAGGTGAGCAGTTCTTC
CDR3: CASSSARGEQFF
V: TRBV11-2
J: TRBJ2-1
D: -
size: -

DNA: TGTGCCAGCAGTTTCCCCGGCTCTGGAAACACCATATATTTT
CDR3: CASSFPGSGNTIYF
V: TRBV12-3/TRBV12-4
J: TRBJ1-3
D: -
size: few

DNA: TGTGCCAGCAGCCAAGATGCCGCGGGAGCGGGGGTCAATGAGCAGTTCTTC
CDR3: CASSQDAAGAGVNEQFF
V: TRBV7-3
J: TRBJ2-1
D: TRBD2
size: -

DNA: TGTGCCAGCAGCCCTTCGGAGGGGGCCACAGATACGCAGTATTTT
CDR3: CASSPSEGATDTQYF
V: TRBV11-3
J: TRBJ2-3
D: -
size: few

DNA: TGTGCCAGCAGCTCGGGACTAGCGGGGTACACCGGGGAGCTGTTTTTT
CDR3: CASSSGLAGYTGELFF
V: TRBV7-9
J: TRBJ2-2
D: TRBD2
size: -

DNA: TGCGCCAGCAGCCACCCGGCCGGGGAGCTGTTTTTT
CDR3: CASSHPAGELFF
V: TRBV5-1
J: TRBJ2-2
D: -
size: -

DNA: TGTGCCAGCAGCCCCGGAGGCAATTATCAGCCCCAGCATTTT
CDR3: CASSPGGNYQPQHF
V: TRBV3-1
J: TRBJ1-5
D: -
size: -

DNA: TGCGCCAGCAGCTTGGCCCATGCAGAATCGCTAGCGGGGAACCCTTACAATGAGCAGTTCTTC
CDR3: CASSLAHAESLAGNPYNEQFF
V: TRBV5-1
J: TRBJ2-1
D: TRBD2
size: -

DNA: TGCGCCAGCACATTTCTTGCGGGAGGACCCTACGAGCAGTACTTC
CDR3: CASTFLAGGPYEQYF
V: TRBV5-1
J: TRBJ2-7
D: TRBD2
size: few

DNA: TGTGCCAGCAGCTTAATCCCCTCGGGGAGCTCTGGAAACACCATATATTTT
CDR3: CASSLIPSGSSGNTIYF
V: TRBV7-2
J: TRBJ1-3
D: -
size: -

DNA: TGTGCCAGCAGCTTAGTGGGGCGCATGGTCGAGACCCAGTACTTC
CDR3: CASSLVGRMVETQYF
V: TRBV11-2
J: TRBJ2-5
D: -
size: -

DNA: TGCGCCAGCAGCCAAGGATTAGAACAGATCTACGAGCAGTACTTC
CDR3: CASSQGLEQIYEQYF
V: TRBV4-3
J: TRBJ2-7
D: -
size: few

DNA: TGCGCCAGCAGCGCGGGGACGGTGAACTACGAGCAGTACTTC
CDR3: CASSAGTVNYEQYF
V: TRBV5-1
J: TRBJ2-7
D: -
size: -

DNA: TGTGCCTGGAGTGGACGCACTGAAGCTTTCTTT
CDR3: CAWSGRTEAFF
V: TRBV30
J: TRBJ1-1
D: -
size: few

DNA: TGCAGTGCTAGAGATATCGGTGAGACAGTATACAATGAGCAGTTCTTC
CDR3: CSARDIGETVYNEQFF
V: TRBV20-1
J: TRBJ2-1
D: -
size: few

DNA: TGTGCCAGCAGTCGATCCGGGACCAAGTACCAAGAGACCCAGTACTTC
CDR3: CASSRSGTKYQETQYF
V: TRBV12-3/TRBV12-4
J: TRBJ2-5
D: -
size: many

DNA: TGTGCCAGCAGTTTATCTCGGCAGACCAATTCACCCCTCCACTTT
CDR3: CASSLSRQTNSPLHF
V: TRBV27
J: TRBJ1-6
D: -
size: -

DNA: TGCAGCGGGTCGGGGCTGCTGAACACTGAAGCTTTCTTT
CDR3: CSGSGLLNTEAFF
V: TRBV29-1
J: TRBJ1-1
D: -
size: few

DNA: TGTGCCAGCAGTCGGGACATTTTCAATGAGCAGTTCTTC
CDR3: CASSRDIFNEQFF
V: TRBV2
J: TRBJ2-1
D: -
size: many

DNA: TGTGCCAGCAGCTTATACCCGAGCTCCTACGAGCAGTACTTC
CDR3: CASSLYPSSYEQYF
V: TRBV7-2
J: TRBJ2-7
D: -
size: few

DNA: TGTGCCAGCAAACCACCAGATGGCTCCTACAATGAGCAGTTCTTC
CDR3: CASKPPDGSYNEQFF
V: TRBV6-1
J: TRBJ2-1
D: -
size: -

DNA: TGTGCCAGCAGTAGACTAGTTAGCACAGATACGCAGTATTTT
CDR3: CASSRLVSTDTQYF
V: TRBV6-1
J: TRBJ2-3
D: -
size: few

DNA: TGTGCCAGCAGTTTCGGGACAGGGGGGACCCAGTACTTC
CDR3: CASSFGTGGTQYF
V: TRBV12-3/TRBV12-4
J: TRBJ2-5
D: TRBD1
size: few

DNA: TGCAGTGCTACCCAGGGAGGGGACGGCTACACCTTC
CDR3: CSATQGGDGYTF
V: TRBV20-1
J: TRBJ1-2
D: -
size: -

DNA: TGTGCCAGCAGCAAAGAGCCCCACGGGGAGCAGTACTTC
CDR3: CASSKEPHGEQYF
V: TRBV21-1
J: TRBJ2-7
D: -
size: few

DNA: TGTGCCAGCGGTAGCGGGAAACTCTACGAGCAGTACTTC
CDR3: CASGSGKLYEQYF
V: TRBV9
J: TRBJ2-7
D: TRBD2
size: few

DNA: TGTGCCACCAGCAGAGGAAACAGGGAACACGAGCAGTACTTC
CDR3: CATSRGNREHEQYF
V: TRBV15
J: TRBJ2-7
D: -
size: few

DNA: TGTGCCAGCAGTCCCCTAGCGGCGGTGTCCTACGAGCAGTACTTC
CDR3: CASSPLAAVSYEQYF
V: TRBV12-3/TRBV12-4
J: TRBJ2-7
D: TRBD2
size: -

DNA: TGTGCCAGCAGTTACAAAGTTGGCGAGCAGTACTTC
CDR3: CASSYKVGEQYF
V: TRBV6-2/TRBV6-3
J: TRBJ2-7
D: -
size: once

DNA: TGCGCCAGCAGCTGGGGACAGGGGAGCCCCTACGAGCAGTACTTC
CDR3: CASSWGQGSPYEQYF
V: TRBV5-1
J: TRBJ2-7
D: TRBD1
size: -

DNA: TGTGCCAGCAGTATGCTCCAGGGGGATTCACCCCTCCACTTT
CDR3: CASSMLQGDSPLHF
V: TRBV12-3/TRBV12-4
J: TRBJ1-6
D: TRBD1
size: few

DNA: TGTGCCATCTGTTTATGGGCTAGCGGGAGGTCTCCCTACGAGCAGTACTTC
CDR3: CAICLWASGRSPYEQYF
V: TRBV12-3/TRBV12-4
J: TRBJ2-7
D: TRBD2
size: -

DNA: TGTGCCTGGAGCCTGGGACAGTCCTATGGCTACACCTTC
CDR3: CAWSLGQSYGYTF
V: TRBV30
J: TRBJ1-2
D: TRBD1
size: few

DNA: TGTGCCAGCAGCTTAGGGCAGGCCGGCTATGGCTACACCTTC
CDR3: CASSLGQAGYGYTF
V: TRBV7-9
J: TRBJ1-2
D: -
size: -

DNA: TGCAGTGCCGTGGATAGCGGGGGGGTATACAATGAGCAGTTCTTC
CDR3: CSAVDSGGVYNEQFF
V: TRBV20-1
J: TRBJ2-1
D: TRBD2
size: many

DNA: TGTGCCAGCAGTTTTGTCCTAGCGGAAAGCTCCTACAATGAGCAGTTCTTC
CDR3: CASSFVLAESSYNEQFF
V: TRBV12-3/TRBV12-4
J: TRBJ2-1
D: TRBD2
size: many

DNA: TGTGCCAGCACCAAAAGGATGTACAATGAGCAGTTCTTC
CDR3: CASTKRMYNEQFF
V: TRBV12-3/TRBV12-4
J: TRBJ2-1
D: -
size: few

DNA: TGCGCCAGCAGCTGGGACAGGGGCCCCCTTAATGAGCAGTTCTTC
CDR3: CASSWDRGPLNEQFF
V: TRBV5-1
J: TRBJ2-1
D: TRBD1
size: -

DNA: TGTGCCAGCGGAGCGGGAGGGCGGTTAGGGGAGCTGTTTTTT
CDR3: CASGAGGRLGELFF
V: TRBV6-1
J: TRBJ2-2
D: TRBD2
size: -